The rows below give T cell receptor beta chains drawn from one sample of a study of blood T cells in healthy people across ages. TCRdb re-called the 5' RACE reads through MiXCR, storing one row per CDR3 protein. The sample has over a million distinct CDR3 sequences, 40% to 50% seen once. The material sequenced was blood. The receptors here all came from a woman under 30 in good health. Both conserved end residues are part of each CDR3. The order of the fields is V gene, J gene, D gene, clone size, CDR3 protein. The D gene is left open where the match is weak. For some rows the clone size is stated as once, few or many, or as a class when expanded; others skip it.

TRBV6-1,TRBJ2-1,.,.,CAIRWGSNEQFF
TRBV25-1,TRBJ2-5,TRBD1,.,CASSFSKGAGETQYF
TRBV20-1,TRBJ2-5,.,.,CSATSPGLNEQYF
TRBV3-1,TRBJ1-2,.,.,CASSHFTGTGGHTF
TRBV3-1,TRBJ2-3,.,few,CASSQIQYF
TRBV5-5,TRBJ2-1,TRBD2,.,CASSGGRPYNEQFF
TRBV28,.,.,.,CASSPGTEGETQYF
TRBV28,TRBJ2-7,TRBD1,.,CASSVPGQGYEQYF
TRBV28,TRBJ2-2,.,.,CASSPIRASTGELFF
TRBV7-2,TRBJ2-3,.,.,CASSLATTHTDTQYF
TRBV4-2,TRBJ1-4,TRBD1,few,CASSRDRTASEKLFF
TRBV12-3/TRBV12-4,TRBJ2-7,.,.,CASREGGKTYEQYF
TRBV28,TRBJ1-2,.,.,CASTGPYYGYTF
TRBV6-5,TRBJ1-1,.,few,CASSAQPGGNTEAFF
TRBV19,TRBJ2-7,TRBD2,.,CASSAGTSGNRYEQYF
TRBV6-6,TRBJ1-5,TRBD1,.,CASSSQGAGQPQHF
TRBV5-1,TRBJ2-7,.,.,CASRPSRDYEQYF
TRBV28,TRBJ2-1,TRBD2,.,CTIEREVNGEQFF
TRBV11-2,TRBJ1-2,TRBD1,few,CASSLTDRGAGYTF
TRBV6-1,TRBJ2-1,.,few,CASSEIRYNEQFF
TRBV7-2,TRBJ2-1,.,few,CASSLRWGNEQFF
TRBV5-1,TRBJ2-1,.,.,CASSLALETNYNEQFF
TRBV29-1,TRBJ2-6,.,.,CSVDRPSGANVLTF
TRBV12-3/TRBV12-4,TRBJ1-5,TRBD1,.,CASRQTGGSNQPQHF
TRBV7-2,TRBJ2-3,TRBD2,.,CAGSLGTILGADTQYF
TRBV20-1,TRBJ1-1,TRBD1,.,CSAPSIGTAGEAFF
TRBV20-1,TRBJ2-3,TRBD2,once,CSAPTSGRGTDTQYF
TRBV20-1,TRBJ2-4,TRBD2,.,CSAGGLATLAKNIQYF
TRBV20-1,TRBJ2-1,.,few,CSARLKNEQFF
TRBV18,TRBJ1-2,.,.,CASSPPEGSYYGYTF
TRBV11-2,TRBJ2-1,.,.,CAGSIDSRVSYNEQFF